A selection of T cell receptor beta chains follows, all from one sample in a study of blood T cell repertoires in COVID-19. Only in-frame clones appear in the TCRdb table, and some are missing; sequencing was by immunoSEQ multiplex PCR. This sample has about 50,000 clones, with 75% to 90% found just once. Material: peripheral blood. These receptors came from a man in his 60s with acute or convalescent COVID-19. Both conserved end residues are part of each CDR3. A D gene is named only where the DNA matches it firmly. Clone sizes are given selectively: once, few, many, or a class where the clone is expanded.

CDR3 length: 17
D gene: TRBD2
clone size: -
J gene: TRBJ2-7
V gene: TRBV5-1
CDR3 protein: CASSFAGTSGRAEEQYF
CDR3 DNA: TGCGCCAGCAGCTTCGCCGGGACTAGCGGGAGGGCCGAAGAGCAGTACTTC

CDR3 length: 14
D gene: -
clone size: few
J gene: TRBJ2-7
V gene: TRBV28
CDR3 protein: CASSQVAGVHEQYF
CDR3 DNA: TGTGCCAGCAGCCAGGTCGCAGGGGTCCACGAGCAGTACTTC

CDR3 length: 14
D gene: TRBD2
clone size: once
J gene: TRBJ2-5
V gene: TRBV6-5
CDR3 protein: CASSPSGRGETQYF
CDR3 DNA: TGTGCCAGCAGTCCAAGCGGGAGAGGAGAGACCCAGTACTTC

CDR3 length: 16
D gene: -
clone size: -
J gene: TRBJ2-1
V gene: TRBV10-1
CDR3 protein: CASSKGDWGVGNEQFF
CDR3 DNA: TGCGCCAGCAGCAAGGGGGATTGGGGTGTTGGAAATGAGCAGTTCTTC

CDR3 length: 16
D gene: TRBD1
clone size: once
J gene: TRBJ2-7
V gene: TRBV5-1
CDR3 protein: CASTPAGRQGAYEQYF
CDR3 DNA: TGCGCCAGCACCCCCGCAGGGCGGCAGGGGGCCTACGAGCAGTACTTC

CDR3 length: 16
D gene: TRBD2
clone size: -
J gene: TRBJ2-1
V gene: TRBV5-1
CDR3 protein: CASKGSGSGADNEQFF
CDR3 DNA: TGCGCCAGCAAGGGTAGCGGGAGTGGAGCCGACAATGAGCAGTTCTTC

CDR3 length: 16
D gene: -
clone size: -
J gene: TRBJ2-1
V gene: TRBV19
CDR3 protein: CASSIVVVGSYNEQFF
CDR3 DNA: TGTGCCAGTAGTATAGTAGTCGTCGGGTCCTACAATGAGCAGTTCTTC

CDR3 length: 13
D gene: TRBD1
clone size: -
J gene: TRBJ1-2
V gene: TRBV19
CDR3 protein: CASSRTGGRGYTF
CDR3 DNA: TGTGCCAGTAGCCGGACAGGGGGCCGGGGCTACACCTTC

CDR3 length: 15
D gene: -
clone size: -
J gene: TRBJ1-5
V gene: TRBV18
CDR3 protein: CASSPPGHLSQPQHF
CDR3 DNA: TGTGCCAGCTCACCACCGGGACACCTAAGTCAGCCCCAGCATTTT

CDR3 length: 15
D gene: TRBD2
clone size: -
J gene: TRBJ2-1
V gene: TRBV19
CDR3 protein: CASSIWSGSNNEQFF
CDR3 DNA: TGTGCCAGTAGTATTTGGAGCGGGAGCAACAATGAGCAGTTCTTC

CDR3 length: 17
D gene: -
clone size: -
J gene: TRBJ1-5
V gene: TRBV28
CDR3 protein: CASSFGGRHDSNQPQHF
CDR3 DNA: TGTGCCAGCAGTTTTGGAGGGCGGCACGATAGCAATCAGCCCCAGCATTTT

CDR3 length: 15
D gene: -
clone size: few
J gene: TRBJ2-2
V gene: TRBV7-9
CDR3 protein: CASSPEGGFTGELFF
CDR3 DNA: TGTGCCAGCAGCCCGGAAGGGGGTTTCACCGGGGAGCTGTTTTTT

CDR3 length: 11
D gene: -
clone size: -
J gene: TRBJ2-7
V gene: TRBV12-3/TRBV12-4
CDR3 protein: CASESAYEQYF
CDR3 DNA: TGTGCCAGTGAGAGCGCCTACGAGCAGTACTTC

CDR3 length: 14
D gene: TRBD1
clone size: -
J gene: TRBJ1-2
V gene: TRBV28
CDR3 protein: CASIGTGRHKGYTF
CDR3 DNA: TGTGCCAGCATCGGGACAGGGCGCCATAAAGGCTACACCTTC

CDR3 length: 14
D gene: TRBD1
clone size: -
J gene: TRBJ1-3
V gene: TRBV2
CDR3 protein: CASRDRSSGNTIYF
CDR3 DNA: TGTGCCTCCAGGGACAGGAGCTCTGGAAACACCATATATTTT

CDR3 length: 18
D gene: TRBD2
clone size: -
J gene: TRBJ2-1
V gene: TRBV29-1
CDR3 protein: CSVPIRTSGRATYNEQFF
CDR3 DNA: TGCAGCGTACCCATCCGGACTAGCGGGAGGGCCACCTACAATGAGCAGTTCTTC

CDR3 length: 14
D gene: TRBD1
clone size: -
J gene: TRBJ1-1
V gene: TRBV7-9
CDR3 protein: CASAEQGVGTEAFF
CDR3 DNA: TGTGCCAGCGCCGAACAGGGGGTTGGCACTGAAGCTTTCTTT

CDR3 length: 16
D gene: TRBD1
clone size: once
J gene: TRBJ1-4
V gene: TRBV9
CDR3 protein: CASSVGTGGTGEKLFF
CDR3 DNA: TGTGCCAGCAGCGTAGGTACAGGGGGTACGGGGGAAAAACTGTTTTTT

CDR3 length: 15
D gene: -
clone size: once
J gene: TRBJ2-1
V gene: TRBV28
CDR3 protein: CASSPVGALRNEQFF
CDR3 DNA: TGTGCCAGCAGTCCCGTGGGGGCGCTTAGGAATGAGCAGTTCTTC

CDR3 length: 14
D gene: -
clone size: -
J gene: TRBJ2-7
V gene: TRBV6-8
CDR3 protein: CASSRPSVTYEQYF
CDR3 DNA: TGTGCCAGCAGCCGCCCTAGCGTAACCTACGAGCAGTACTTC

CDR3 length: 12
D gene: -
clone size: -
J gene: TRBJ1-2
V gene: TRBV6-6
CDR3 protein: CASRREGYGYTF
CDR3 DNA: TGTGCCAGCAGACGAGAGGGCTATGGCTACACCTTC

CDR3 length: 14
D gene: TRBD1
clone size: -
J gene: TRBJ2-7
V gene: TRBV10-3
CDR3 protein: CAIRRTGATYEQYF
CDR3 DNA: TGTGCCATCAGAAGGACAGGCGCAACCTACGAGCAGTACTTC

CDR3 length: 16
D gene: -
clone size: -
J gene: TRBJ2-1
V gene: TRBV14
CDR3 protein: CASSRRTGEVPNEQFF
CDR3 DNA: TGTGCCAGCAGCCGACGAACGGGAGAGGTCCCAAACGAGCAGTTCTTC

CDR3 length: 17
D gene: TRBD1
clone size: -
J gene: TRBJ1-6
V gene: TRBV5-5
CDR3 protein: CASSRLPGTGLNSPLHF
CDR3 DNA: TGTGCCAGCAGCCGGTTGCCCGGGACAGGGCTTAATTCACCCCTCCACTTT

CDR3 length: 18
D gene: TRBD1
clone size: -
J gene: TRBJ1-4
V gene: TRBV11-2
CDR3 protein: CASSLVGTGGPTNEKLFF
CDR3 DNA: TGTGCCAGCAGCTTAGTTGGGACAGGGGGCCCAACTAATGAAAAACTGTTTTTT

CDR3 length: 17
D gene: TRBD2
clone size: -
J gene: TRBJ2-7
V gene: TRBV27
CDR3 protein: CASSRRDGGRGSYEQYF
CDR3 DNA: TGTGCCAGCAGTCGCCGTGACGGCGGGAGGGGCTCCTACGAGCAGTACTTC

CDR3 length: 16
D gene: -
clone size: -
J gene: TRBJ1-5
V gene: TRBV6-1
CDR3 protein: CASSDSLTYPDQPQHF
CDR3 DNA: TGTGCCAGCAGTGATTCATTGACATATCCCGATCAGCCCCAGCATTTT

CDR3 length: 17
D gene: TRBD2
clone size: -
J gene: TRBJ2-2
V gene: TRBV11-2
CDR3 protein: CASSLDLASGGTGELFF
CDR3 DNA: TGTGCCAGCAGCTTAGATCTGGCTAGCGGGGGCACCGGGGAGCTGTTTTTT

CDR3 length: 17
D gene: TRBD2
clone size: once
J gene: TRBJ2-1
V gene: TRBV2
CDR3 protein: CASKGLAETSGDNEQFF
CDR3 DNA: TGTGCCAGCAAGGGACTAGCGGAAACCTCGGGGGACAATGAGCAGTTCTTC

CDR3 length: 17
D gene: TRBD1
clone size: -
J gene: TRBJ2-3
V gene: TRBV4-1
CDR3 protein: CASSQTPGQGAADTQYF
CDR3 DNA: TGCGCCAGCAGCCAAACACCGGGACAGGGAGCCGCAGATACGCAGTATTTT

CDR3 length: 15
D gene: TRBD2
clone size: -
J gene: TRBJ2-3
V gene: TRBV10-3
CDR3 protein: CAIGIAGRGTDTQYF
CDR3 DNA: TGTGCCATCGGGATAGCGGGACGAGGGACAGATACGCAGTATTTT

CDR3 length: 15
D gene: TRBD1
clone size: -
J gene: TRBJ1-2
V gene: TRBV4-1
CDR3 protein: CASSQPTGGNYGYTF
CDR3 DNA: TGCGCCAGCAGCCAACCGACAGGGGGGAATTATGGCTACACCTTC

CDR3 length: 14
D gene: -
clone size: once
J gene: TRBJ2-1
V gene: TRBV21-1
CDR3 protein: CASSKHRAYNEQFF
CDR3 DNA: TGTGCCAGCAGCAAACACAGGGCCTACAATGAGCAGTTCTTC

CDR3 length: 15
D gene: -
clone size: -
J gene: TRBJ1-3
V gene: TRBV3-1/TRBV3-2
CDR3 protein: CASSQATAVGDTIYF
CDR3 DNA: TGTGCCAGCAGCCAAGCGACGGCGGTAGGGGACACCATATATTTT

CDR3 length: 13
D gene: -
clone size: -
J gene: TRBJ2-5
V gene: TRBV12-3/TRBV12-4
CDR3 protein: CASSLTGVETQYF
CDR3 DNA: TGTGCCAGCAGTTTAACCGGGGTAGAGACCCAGTACTTC

CDR3 length: 14
D gene: -
clone size: -
J gene: TRBJ1-2
V gene: TRBV24-1
CDR3 protein: CATSDPGMKTGYTF
CDR3 DNA: TGTGCCACCAGTGATCCGGGTATGAAGACCGGCTACACCTTC

CDR3 length: 13
D gene: TRBD1
clone size: -
J gene: TRBJ1-2
V gene: TRBV6-5
CDR3 protein: CATRETGYNGYTF
CDR3 DNA: TGTGCCACCCGGGAGACAGGGTATAATGGCTACACCTTC

CDR3 length: 20
D gene: -
clone size: -
J gene: TRBJ1-3
V gene: TRBV28
CDR3 protein: CASSFQWKGIGSFGGNTIYF
CDR3 DNA: TGTGCCAGCAGTTTTCAGTGGAAGGGGATAGGTTCGTTCGGGGGAAACACCATATATTTT

CDR3 length: 14
D gene: -
clone size: -
J gene: TRBJ1-2
V gene: TRBV3-1/TRBV3-2
CDR3 protein: CASSPTLEAYGYTF
CDR3 DNA: TGTGCCAGCAGCCCTACTTTGGAGGCTTATGGCTACACCTTC

CDR3 length: 12
D gene: -
clone size: -
J gene: TRBJ2-7
V gene: TRBV12-3/TRBV12-4
CDR3 protein: CASVLQGYEQYF
CDR3 DNA: TGTGCCAGTGTGCTACAGGGCTACGAGCAGTACTTC

CDR3 length: 19
D gene: -
clone size: -
J gene: TRBJ2-2
V gene: TRBV3-1/TRBV3-2
CDR3 protein: CASSHLPDQGRKRTGELFF
CDR3 DNA: TGTGCCAGCAGCCACCTCCCGGACCAGGGGAGAAAGAGAACCGGGGAGCTGTTTTTT

CDR3 length: 16
D gene: TRBD2
clone size: -
J gene: TRBJ2-2
V gene: TRBV7-3
CDR3 protein: CASSLGLADGTGELFF
CDR3 DNA: TGTGCCAGCAGCTTAGGGCTAGCGGACGGAACCGGGGAGCTGTTTTTT

CDR3 length: 14
D gene: TRBD2
clone size: -
J gene: TRBJ2-7
V gene: TRBV25-1
CDR3 protein: CASRPAGVSYEQYF
CDR3 DNA: TGTGCCAGCAGACCCGCGGGAGTCTCCTACGAGCAGTACTTC

CDR3 length: 13
D gene: -
clone size: -
J gene: TRBJ2-7
V gene: TRBV27
CDR3 protein: CASSLVSYHEQYF
CDR3 DNA: TGTGCCAGCAGTTTAGTAAGCTACCACGAGCAGTACTTC

CDR3 length: 15
D gene: TRBD1
clone size: -
J gene: TRBJ2-5
V gene: TRBV28
CDR3 protein: CASSESGTGQETQYF
CDR3 DNA: TGTGCCAGCAGCGAATCCGGGACAGGGCAAGAGACCCAGTACTTC

CDR3 length: 13
D gene: -
clone size: -
J gene: TRBJ1-1
V gene: TRBV12-3/TRBV12-4
CDR3 protein: CASSRGARTEAFF
CDR3 DNA: TGTGCCAGCAGTCGGGGGGCAAGGACTGAAGCTTTCTTT

CDR3 length: 14
D gene: -
clone size: -
J gene: TRBJ2-1
V gene: TRBV9
CDR3 protein: CASSIDSSYNEQFF
CDR3 DNA: TGTGCCAGCAGCATCGACAGCTCCTACAATGAGCAGTTCTTC

CDR3 length: 15
D gene: -
clone size: -
J gene: TRBJ1-5
V gene: TRBV19
CDR3 protein: CASSIGQRLNQPQHF
CDR3 DNA: TGTGCCAGTAGTATCGGCCAGAGACTCAATCAGCCCCAGCATTTT

CDR3 length: 14
D gene: -
clone size: -
J gene: TRBJ2-5
V gene: TRBV28
CDR3 protein: CASSLEGVGETQYF
CDR3 DNA: TGTGCCAGCAGCCTCGAAGGAGTGGGAGAGACCCAGTACTTC

CDR3 length: 12
D gene: -
clone size: -
J gene: TRBJ2-7
V gene: TRBV7-9
CDR3 protein: CASSFNLWEQYF
CDR3 DNA: TGTGCCAGCAGCTTCAACCTATGGGAGCAGTACTTC

CDR3 length: 15
D gene: TRBD1
clone size: -
J gene: TRBJ2-7
V gene: TRBV18
CDR3 protein: CASSAGTGSTYEQYF
CDR3 DNA: TGTGCCAGCTCAGCTGGGACAGGATCTACCTACGAGCAGTACTTC

CDR3 length: 13
D gene: TRBD2
clone size: -
J gene: TRBJ2-3
V gene: TRBV28
CDR3 protein: CASVTSGMDTQYF
CDR3 DNA: TGTGCCAGCGTAACTAGCGGGATGGATACGCAGTATTTT

CDR3 length: 15
D gene: -
clone size: -
J gene: TRBJ1-1
V gene: TRBV5-5
CDR3 protein: CASSLGAAGYTEAFF
CDR3 DNA: TGTGCCAGCAGCTTGGGGGCGGCAGGGTATACTGAAGCTTTCTTT

CDR3 length: 17
D gene: TRBD2
clone size: -
J gene: TRBJ2-3
V gene: TRBV4-1
CDR3 protein: CASSLRVGRETSDTQYF
CDR3 DNA: TGCGCCAGCAGCCTCCGGGTAGGGCGGGAGACCTCAGATACGCAGTATTTT